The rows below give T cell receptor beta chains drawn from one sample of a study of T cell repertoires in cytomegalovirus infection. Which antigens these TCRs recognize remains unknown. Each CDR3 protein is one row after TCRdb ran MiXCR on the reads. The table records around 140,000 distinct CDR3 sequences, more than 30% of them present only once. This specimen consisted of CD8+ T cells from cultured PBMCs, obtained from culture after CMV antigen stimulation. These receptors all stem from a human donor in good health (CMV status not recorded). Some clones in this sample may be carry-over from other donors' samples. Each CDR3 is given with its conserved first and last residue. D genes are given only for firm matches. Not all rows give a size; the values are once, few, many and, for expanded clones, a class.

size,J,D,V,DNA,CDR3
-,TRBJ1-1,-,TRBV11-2,TGTGCCAGCAGCTTGTGGAGTGGTGGGGGCGAGACTGAAGCTTTCTTT,CASSLWSGGGETEAFF
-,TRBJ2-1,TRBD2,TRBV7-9,TGTGCCAGCAGCGCCCCCGGGACTAGCGGGGGAGCTCAGTTCTTC,CASSAPGTSGGAQFF
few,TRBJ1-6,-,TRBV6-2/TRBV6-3,TGTGCCAGCAGTTACTCCGGACAGCCTAAACGAAATTCACCCCTCCACTTT,CASSYSGQPKRNSPLHF
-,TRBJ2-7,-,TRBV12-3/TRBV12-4,TGTGCCAGCAGCCCACTAGTCTACGAGCAGTACTTC,CASSPLVYEQYF
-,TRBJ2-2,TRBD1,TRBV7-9,TGTGCCAGCAGCTTAACGGGCAGGGGGCCCGGGGAGCTGTTTTTT,CASSLTGRGPGELFF
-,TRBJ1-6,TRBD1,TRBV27,TGTGCCAGCAGCCCCGGGACAGGGAGTGGTTCACCCCTCCACTTT,CASSPGTGSGSPLHF
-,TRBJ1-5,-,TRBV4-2,TGTGCCAGCAGCCAAGAGGGTTCCAGGCAGCCCCAGCATTTT,CASSQEGSRQPQHF
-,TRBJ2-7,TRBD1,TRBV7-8,TGTGCCAGCAGCTTAGACCGGGACAGGGTTTACTTC,CASSLDRDRVYF
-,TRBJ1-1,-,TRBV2,TGTGCCAGCAGTGGGGGCGCGGCTTTCTTT,CASSGGAAFF
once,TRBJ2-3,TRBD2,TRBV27,TGTGCCAGCAGTTTATTCCGGGGGGGCTCAGATACGCAGTATTTT,CASSLFRGGSDTQYF
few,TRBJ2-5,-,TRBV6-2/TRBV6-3,TGTGCCAGCAGTTCCCGAGACTACGGGATACAAGAGACCCAGTACTTC,CASSSRDYGIQETQYF
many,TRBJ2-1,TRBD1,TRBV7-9,TGTGCCAGCAGCTTTTCGACAGGGTATGAGCAGTTCTTC,CASSFSTGYEQFF
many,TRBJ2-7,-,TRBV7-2,TGTGCCAGCAGCTTAGGTGTATACTACGAGCAGTACTTC,CASSLGVYYEQYF
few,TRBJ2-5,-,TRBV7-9,TGTGCCAGTATGAACGGAAACCAAGAGACCCAGTACTTC,CASMNGNQETQYF
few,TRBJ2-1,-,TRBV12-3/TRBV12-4,TGTGCCAGCACCCCATCAGGGGGGAATGAGCAGTTCTTC,CASTPSGGNEQFF
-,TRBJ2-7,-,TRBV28,TGTGCCAGCAATGACGGGACGTCCTACGAGCAGTACTTC,CASNDGTSYEQYF
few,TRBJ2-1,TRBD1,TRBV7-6,TGTGCCAGCAGCATGGGACAGAGCTCCTACAATGAGCAGTTCTTC,CASSMGQSSYNEQFF
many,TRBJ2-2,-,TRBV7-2,TGTGCCAGCAGCTTAGGGGCAGGCGGGGAGCTGTTTTTT,CASSLGAGGELFF
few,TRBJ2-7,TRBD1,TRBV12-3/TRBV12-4,TGTGCCAGCAGTGATAACAGGGGATTGAAGGAGCAGTACTTC,CASSDNRGLKEQYF
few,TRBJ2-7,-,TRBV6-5,TGTGCCAGCAGTTACCAGGGGCTGGGCTACGAGCAGTACTTC,CASSYQGLGYEQYF
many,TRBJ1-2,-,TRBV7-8,TGTGCCAGCAGCTTATGGCAGGCGGGGGAAACTAACTATGGCTACACCTTC,CASSLWQAGETNYGYTF
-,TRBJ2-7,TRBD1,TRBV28,TGTGCCAGCAGTGTATTGGGACAGGCTACATACTACGAGCAGTACTTC,CASSVLGQATYYEQYF
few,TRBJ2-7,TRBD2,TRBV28,TGTGCCAGCAGCTGGGGGGGTTACGAGCAGTACTTC,CASSWGGYEQYF
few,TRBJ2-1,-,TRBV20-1,TGCAGTGCTAGAGCCAGCTACAATGAGCAGTTCTTC,CSARASYNEQFF
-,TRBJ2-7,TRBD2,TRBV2,TGTGCCAGCAGTGGATGGAGCGGGGGGGACGAGTACGAGCAGTACTTC,CASSGWSGGDEYEQYF
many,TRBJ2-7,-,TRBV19,TGTGCCAGCTCTCCGACACCTTACTACGAGCAGTACTTC,CASSPTPYYEQYF
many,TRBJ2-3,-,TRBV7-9,TGTGCCAGCAGCTTAGTCTCAGATACGCAGTATTTT,CASSLVSDTQYF
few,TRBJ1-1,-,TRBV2,TGTGCCAGCAGTGAGTCCCGCTGGGGGGCTGAAGCTTTCTTT,CASSESRWGAEAFF
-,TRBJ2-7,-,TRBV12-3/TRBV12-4,TGTGCCAGCAGTTTGGGCATGCACGAGCAGTACTTC,CASSLGMHEQYF
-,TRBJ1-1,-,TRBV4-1,TGCGCCAGCAGCCAAGAAGGACGGGGTGGCCCTGAAGCTTTCTTT,CASSQEGRGGPEAFF
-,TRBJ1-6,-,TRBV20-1,TGCAGTGCTATCAGGGGTTCACCCCTCCACTTT,CSAIRGSPLHF
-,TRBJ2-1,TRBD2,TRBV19,TGTGCCAGTAGTCCTAGACTAGCTGCCTACAATGAGCAGTTCTTC,CASSPRLAAYNEQFF
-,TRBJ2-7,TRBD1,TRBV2,TGTGCCAGCAGGCTTTCCGCCGGGACAGGTTTTTACGAGCAGTACTTC,CASRLSAGTGFYEQYF
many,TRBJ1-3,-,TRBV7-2,TGTGCCAGCAGCTTAGATGTTAGGCAGCTAAGTGGAAACACCATATATTTT,CASSLDVRQLSGNTIYF
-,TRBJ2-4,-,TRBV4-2,TGTGCCAGCAGCCAAAATCTGGGGCGGGGATACATTCAGTACTTC,CASSQNLGRGYIQYF
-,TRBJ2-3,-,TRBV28,TGTGCCAGCAGTCCATCAGTCGGACCACGCACAGATACGCAGTATTTT,CASSPSVGPRTDTQYF
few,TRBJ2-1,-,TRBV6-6,TGTGCCAGCAGCCCGGGGGGCGTACTCAATGAGCAGTTCTTC,CASSPGGVLNEQFF
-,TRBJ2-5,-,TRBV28,TGTGCCAGCAGTTTGGGCCCCCTCGGGACAATTCAAGAGACCCAGTACTTC,CASSLGPLGTIQETQYF
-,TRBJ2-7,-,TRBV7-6,TGTGCCAGCAGTTTGAACAGGTTTTCCTACGAGCAGTACTTC,CASSLNRFSYEQYF
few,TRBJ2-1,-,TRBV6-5,TGTGCCAGCAGTTACGCCTTCCTAAATGAGCAGTTCTTC,CASSYAFLNEQFF
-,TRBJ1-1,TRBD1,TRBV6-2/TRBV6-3,TGTGCCAACAGCTCCGGGACAGGGATTGGGAGTAGGACTGAAGCTTTCTTT,CANSSGTGIGSRTEAFF
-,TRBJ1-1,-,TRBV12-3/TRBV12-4,TGTGCCAGCCTCCTGACAGGATACACTGAAGCTTTCTTT,CASLLTGYTEAFF
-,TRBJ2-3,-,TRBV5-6,TGTGCCAGCAGTCTCGGATGGGGGGAGGCAGATACGCAGTATTTT,CASSLGWGEADTQYF
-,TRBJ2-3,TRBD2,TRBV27,TGTGCCAGCAGAACCACTTGGGGGGGGACAGATACGCAGTATTTT,CASRTTWGGTDTQYF
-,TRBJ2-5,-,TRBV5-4,TGTGCCAGCAGCTTGGCGGGGGCAGAGGGAGAGACCCAGTACTTC,CASSLAGAEGETQYF
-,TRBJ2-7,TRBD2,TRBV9,TGTGCCAGCAGCCTCCGAACTAGCGGGGACCCCTACGAGCAGTACTTC,CASSLRTSGDPYEQYF
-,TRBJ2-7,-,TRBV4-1,TGCGCCAGCAGCCAAGCTAGGACAGCCTACGAGCAGTACTTC,CASSQARTAYEQYF
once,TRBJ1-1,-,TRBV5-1,TGCGCCAGCAACTATCTTGCGACGTCGAACACTGAAGCTTTCTTT,CASNYLATSNTEAFF
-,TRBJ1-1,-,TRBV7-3,TGTGCCAGCAGCTTAAGGCAGGGTTTGGCGGAAGCTTTCTTT,CASSLRQGLAEAFF